This T cell receptor delta chain appears in the sequencing data of a study of gamma-delta T cells after stem cell transplantation. TCRdb applied CATT to the RT-PCR reads for clone calling. The table lists about 1,000 delta-chain clones, 3% to 4% of them singletons. This clone is classed as medium-sized (0.01 to 0.1%). Given a much more abundant clone one base away, this may be a read error. Other DNA variants within this sample encode the same CDR3. V was clipped by 0 bases and J by 1 base, with 8 bases between them. The germline V gene has CDR1 GEAIGNYY and CDR2 EKD. CDR3 length equals 14 residues. The sequence was obtained from a human donor. It is not recorded whose cells these are; they may come from a transplant donor. V is TRDV2 and J is TRDJ1; TRDD3 is a possible D gene (6 bases). The sequencing input was gamma-delta T cells. CDR3 region: CACDTWGSTDKLIF. For the CDR3, the DNA is TGTGCCTGTGACACCTGGGGGTCCACCGATAAACTCATCTTT.